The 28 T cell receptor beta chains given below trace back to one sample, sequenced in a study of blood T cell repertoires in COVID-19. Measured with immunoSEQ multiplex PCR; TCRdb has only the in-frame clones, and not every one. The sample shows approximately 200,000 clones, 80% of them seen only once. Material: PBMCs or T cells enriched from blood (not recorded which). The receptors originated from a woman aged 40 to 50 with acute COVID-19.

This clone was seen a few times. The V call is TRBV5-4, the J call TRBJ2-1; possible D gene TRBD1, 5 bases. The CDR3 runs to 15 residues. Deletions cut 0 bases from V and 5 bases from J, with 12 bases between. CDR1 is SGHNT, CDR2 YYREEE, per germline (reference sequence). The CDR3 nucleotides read TGTGCCAGCAGCTTGGGTGTCAGGGAAAACAATGAGCAGTTCTTC. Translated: CASSLGVRENNEQFF.

CDR3 DNA sequence: TGTGCCAGCTCACAGATACAGGGGGCTAACTATAATTCACCCCTCCACTTT. It encodes CASSQIQGANYNSPLHF. V usage is TRBV18 and J usage is TRBJ1-6; 9 nucleotides align to TRBD1. Germline V gene lookup returns CDR1 KGHSH and CDR2 LQKENI. The CDR3 runs to 17 residues. Trimming cost V 4 bases and J 3 bases; bases outside gene matches: 7.

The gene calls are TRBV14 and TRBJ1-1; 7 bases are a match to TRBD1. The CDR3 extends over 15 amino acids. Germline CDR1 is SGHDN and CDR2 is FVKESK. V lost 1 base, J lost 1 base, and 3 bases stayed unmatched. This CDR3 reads CASSQGGQRNTEAFF. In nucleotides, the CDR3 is TGTGCCAGCAGCCAAGGGGGACAGCGGAACACTGAAGCTTTCTTT. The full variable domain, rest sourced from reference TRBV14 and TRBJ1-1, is EAGVTQFPSHSVIEKGQTVTLRCDPISGHDNLYWYRRVMGKEIKFLLHFVKESKQDESGMPNNRFLAERTGGTYSTLKVQPAELEDSGVYFCASSQGGQRNTEAFFGQGTRLTVV.

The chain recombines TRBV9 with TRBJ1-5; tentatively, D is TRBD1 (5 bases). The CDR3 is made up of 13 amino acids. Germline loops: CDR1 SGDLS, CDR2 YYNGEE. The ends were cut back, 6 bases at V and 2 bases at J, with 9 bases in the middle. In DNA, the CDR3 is TGTGCCAGCAATCGGGGGGGCAATCAGCCCCAGCATTTT. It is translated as CASNRGGNQPQHF.

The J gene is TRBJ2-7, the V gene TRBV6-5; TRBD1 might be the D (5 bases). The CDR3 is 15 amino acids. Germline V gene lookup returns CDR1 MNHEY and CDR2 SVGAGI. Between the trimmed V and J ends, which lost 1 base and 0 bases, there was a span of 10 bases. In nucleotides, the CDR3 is TGTGCCAGCAGTTACTTTGACAGAAGCTCCTACGAGCAGTACTTC. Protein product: CASSYFDRSSYEQYF.

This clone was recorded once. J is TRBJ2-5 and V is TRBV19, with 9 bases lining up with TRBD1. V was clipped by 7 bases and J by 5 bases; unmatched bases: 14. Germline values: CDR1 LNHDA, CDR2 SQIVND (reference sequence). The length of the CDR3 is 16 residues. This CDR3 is CASKGRATGGGETQYF. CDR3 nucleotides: TGTGCCAGTAAAGGGAGGGCAACAGGGGGCGGCGAGACCCAGTACTTC.

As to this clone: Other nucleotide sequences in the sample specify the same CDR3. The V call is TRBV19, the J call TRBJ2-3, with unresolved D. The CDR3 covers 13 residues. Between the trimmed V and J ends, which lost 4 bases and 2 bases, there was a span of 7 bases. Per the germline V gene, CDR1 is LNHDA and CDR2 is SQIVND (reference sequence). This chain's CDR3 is CASSRDYTDTQYF. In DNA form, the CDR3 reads TGTGCCAGTAGTAGAGATTACACAGATACGCAGTATTTT.

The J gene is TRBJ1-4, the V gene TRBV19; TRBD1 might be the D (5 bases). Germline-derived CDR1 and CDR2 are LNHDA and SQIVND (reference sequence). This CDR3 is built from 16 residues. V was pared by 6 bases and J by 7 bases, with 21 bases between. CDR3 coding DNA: TGTGCCAGTAGAACGCTTCCAGACAGCCGCGGTGAAAAACTGTTTTTT. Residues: CASRTLPDSRGEKLFF.

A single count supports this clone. The CDR3 DNA sequence: TGTGCCAGCAGCCAAGAAGCGAAGACAGGGGGCTATGGCTACACCTTC. It encodes CASSQEAKTGGYGYTF. This chain joins TRBV14 and TRBJ1-2, with 9 bases fitting TRBD1. The CDR3 runs 16 residues. V trimming: 0 bases; J trimming: 4 bases; junction bases outside the gene matches: 6. Germline V gene lookup returns CDR1 SGHDN and CDR2 FVKESK.

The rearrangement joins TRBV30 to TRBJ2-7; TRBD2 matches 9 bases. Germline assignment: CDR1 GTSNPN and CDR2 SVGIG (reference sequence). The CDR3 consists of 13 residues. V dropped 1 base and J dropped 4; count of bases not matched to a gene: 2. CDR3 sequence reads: CAWSGLADYEQYF. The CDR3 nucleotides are TGTGCCTGGAGTGGACTAGCGGATTACGAGCAGTACTTC.

CDR3 sequence reads: CASSLLRAAFF. The CDR3 DNA reads as TGTGCCAGCAGTTTATTGCGCGCGGCTTTCTTT. V gene TRBV28 combines with J gene TRBJ1-1, with unresolved D. V was clipped by 1 base and J by 11 bases, with 8 bases between them. The CDR3 has 11 amino acids. Germline-derived CDR1 and CDR2 are MDHEN and SYDVKM.

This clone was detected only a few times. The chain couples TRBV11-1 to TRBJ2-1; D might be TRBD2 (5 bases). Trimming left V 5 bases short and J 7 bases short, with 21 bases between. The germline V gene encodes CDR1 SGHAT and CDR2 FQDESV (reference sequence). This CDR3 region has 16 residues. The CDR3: CASSDQQDWISNEQFF. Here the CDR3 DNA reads TGTGCCAGCAGCGACCAGCAGGACTGGATTTCAAATGAGCAGTTCTTC.

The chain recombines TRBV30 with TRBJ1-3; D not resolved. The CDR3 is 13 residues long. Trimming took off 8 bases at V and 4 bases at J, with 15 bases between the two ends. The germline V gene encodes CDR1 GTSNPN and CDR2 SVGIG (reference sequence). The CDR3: CARSEGRGNTIYF. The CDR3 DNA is TGTGCCAGATCCGAGGGCCGCGGAAACACCATATATTTT.

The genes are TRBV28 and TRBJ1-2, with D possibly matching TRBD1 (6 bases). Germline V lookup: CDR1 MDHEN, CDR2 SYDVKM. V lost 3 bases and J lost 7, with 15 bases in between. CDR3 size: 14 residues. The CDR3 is CASSLGGGIGGYTF. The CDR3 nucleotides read TGTGCCAGCAGTTTGGGTGGGGGCATAGGTGGCTACACCTTC.

In DNA form, the CDR3 reads TGTGCCAGCAGCGACGGACAGGGCCACGAGCAGTACTTC. It specifies CASSDGQGHEQYF. The chain employs TRBV9 and TRBJ2-7; 8 bases are shared with TRBD1. This CDR3 contains 13 residues. After removal of 3 bases from V and 5 bases from J, the junction contained 4 bases not matched to a gene. CDR1 and CDR2 (germline): SGDLS, YYNGEE.

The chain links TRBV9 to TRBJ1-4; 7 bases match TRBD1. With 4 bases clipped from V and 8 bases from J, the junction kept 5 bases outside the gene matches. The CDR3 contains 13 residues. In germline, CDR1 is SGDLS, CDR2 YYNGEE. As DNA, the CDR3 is TGTGCCAGCAGCCCCGGGACAGTCGAAAAACTGTTTTTT. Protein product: CASSPGTVEKLFF. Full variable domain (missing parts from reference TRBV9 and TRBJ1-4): DSGVTQTPKHLITATGQRVTLRCSPRSGDLSVYWYQQSLDQGLQFLIQYYNGEERAKGNILERFSAQQFPDLHSELNLSSLELGDSALYFCASSPGTVEKLFFGSGTQLSVL.

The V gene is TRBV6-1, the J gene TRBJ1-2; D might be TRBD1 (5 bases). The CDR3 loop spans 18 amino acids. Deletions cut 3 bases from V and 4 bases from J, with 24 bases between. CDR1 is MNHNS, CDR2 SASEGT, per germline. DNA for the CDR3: TGTGCCAGCAGTGACACCTGGCAGGGAAGGTCCCAAGGCTATGGCTACACCTTC. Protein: CASSDTWQGRSQGYGYTF.

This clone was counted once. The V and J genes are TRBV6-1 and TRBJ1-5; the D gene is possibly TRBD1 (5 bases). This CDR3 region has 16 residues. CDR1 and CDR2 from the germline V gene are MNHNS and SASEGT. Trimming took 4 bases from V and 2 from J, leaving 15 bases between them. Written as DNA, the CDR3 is TGTGCCAGCAGTGCGTTGCGTCCGGGGGGCAATCAGCCCCAGCATTTT. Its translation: CASSALRPGGNQPQHF.

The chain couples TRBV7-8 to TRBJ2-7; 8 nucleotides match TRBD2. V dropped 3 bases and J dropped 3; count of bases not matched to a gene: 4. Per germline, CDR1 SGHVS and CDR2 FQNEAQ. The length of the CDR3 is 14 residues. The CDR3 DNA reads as TGTGCCAGCAGCTTTGGCCTAGCGGGCTACGAGCAGTACTTC. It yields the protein CASSFGLAGYEQYF.

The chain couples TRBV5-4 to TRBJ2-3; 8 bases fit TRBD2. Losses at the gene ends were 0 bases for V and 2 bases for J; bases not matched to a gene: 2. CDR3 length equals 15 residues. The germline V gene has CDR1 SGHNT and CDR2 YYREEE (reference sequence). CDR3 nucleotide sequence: TGTGCCAGCAGCTTGGGCGGGGGGAACACAGATACGCAGTATTTT. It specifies CASSLGGGNTDTQYF.

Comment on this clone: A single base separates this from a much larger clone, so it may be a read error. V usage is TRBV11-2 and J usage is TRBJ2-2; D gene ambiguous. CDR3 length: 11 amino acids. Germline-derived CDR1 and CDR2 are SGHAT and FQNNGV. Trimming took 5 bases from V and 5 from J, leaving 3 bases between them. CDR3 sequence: CASSPTGELFF. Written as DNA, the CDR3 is TGTGCCAGCAGCCCTACCGGGGAGCTGTTTTTT.

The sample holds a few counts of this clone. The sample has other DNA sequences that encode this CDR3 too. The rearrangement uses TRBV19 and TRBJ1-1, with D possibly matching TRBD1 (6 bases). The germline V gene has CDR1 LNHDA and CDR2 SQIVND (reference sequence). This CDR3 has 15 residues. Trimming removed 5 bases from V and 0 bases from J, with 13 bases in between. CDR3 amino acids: CASSLRTDMNTEAFF. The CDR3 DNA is TGTGCCAGTAGTCTCAGGACAGATATGAACACTGAAGCTTTCTTT.

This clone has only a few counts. This CDR3 is CASTPTGNNSPLHF. The DNA for the CDR3 is TGTGCCAGTACCCCGACAGGGAATAATTCACCCCTCCACTTT. The gene calls are TRBV19 and TRBJ1-6; 7 bases line up with TRBD1. The germline gives CDR1 LNHDA, CDR2 SQIVND (reference sequence). The CDR3 covers 14 residues. V lost 7 bases, J lost 5 bases, and 5 bases stayed unmatched.

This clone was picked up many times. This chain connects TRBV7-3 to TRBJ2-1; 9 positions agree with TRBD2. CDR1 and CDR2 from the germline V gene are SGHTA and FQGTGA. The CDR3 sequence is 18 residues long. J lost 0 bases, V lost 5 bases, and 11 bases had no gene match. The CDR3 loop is CASSPIGGGASSYNEQFF. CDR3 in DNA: TGTGCCAGCAGCCCTATCGGCGGGGGGGCCTCCTCCTACAATGAGCAGTTCTTC.

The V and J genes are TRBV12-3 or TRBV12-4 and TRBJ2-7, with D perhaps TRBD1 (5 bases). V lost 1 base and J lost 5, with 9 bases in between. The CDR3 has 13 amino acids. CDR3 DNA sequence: TGTGCCAGCAGTTTAGGGGGCCGGGACGAGCAGTACTTC. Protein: CASSLGGRDEQYF.

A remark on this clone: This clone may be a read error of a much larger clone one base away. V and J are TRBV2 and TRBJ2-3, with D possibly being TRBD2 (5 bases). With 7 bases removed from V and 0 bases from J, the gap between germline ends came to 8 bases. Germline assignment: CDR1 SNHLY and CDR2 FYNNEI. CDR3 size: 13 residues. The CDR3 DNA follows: TGTGCCAGCACGAGGGATAGCACAGATACGCAGTATTTT. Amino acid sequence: CASTRDSTDTQYF.

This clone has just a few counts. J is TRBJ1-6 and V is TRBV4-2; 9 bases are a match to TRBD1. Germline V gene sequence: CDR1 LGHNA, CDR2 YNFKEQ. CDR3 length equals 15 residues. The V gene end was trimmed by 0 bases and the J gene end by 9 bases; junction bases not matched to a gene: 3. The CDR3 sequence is CASSQESTGGSPLHF. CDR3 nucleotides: TGTGCCAGCAGCCAAGAATCGACAGGGGGTTCACCCCTCCACTTT.

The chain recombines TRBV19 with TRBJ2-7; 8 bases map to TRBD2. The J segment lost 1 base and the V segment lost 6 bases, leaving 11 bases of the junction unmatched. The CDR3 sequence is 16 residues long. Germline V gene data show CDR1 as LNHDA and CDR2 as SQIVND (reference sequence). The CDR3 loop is CASSMQSRGGSYEQYF. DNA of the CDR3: TGTGCCAGTAGCATGCAGAGCCGGGGGGGATCCTACGAGCAGTACTTC. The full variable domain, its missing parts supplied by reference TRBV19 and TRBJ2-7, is DGGITQSPKYLFRKEGQNVTLSCEQNLNHDAMYWYRQDPGQGLRLIYYSQIVNDFQKGDIAEGYSVSREKKESFPLTVTSAQKNPTAFYLCASSMQSRGGSYEQYFGPGTRLTVT.